The 10 T cell receptor beta chains presented below share a single source sample, sequenced in a study of blood T cell repertoires in COVID-19. Only in-frame clones appear in the TCRdb table, and some are missing; sequencing was by immunoSEQ multiplex PCR. Here the sample spans about 150,000 clones, roughly 89% being singletons. The specimen was peripheral blood. All receptors derive from a man younger than 45 with COVID-19, enrolled during active disease.

The chain joins TRBV6-6 to TRBJ1-1, with 7 bases lining up with TRBD1. The germline gives CDR1 MNHNY, CDR2 SVGAGI (reference sequence). The V segment lost 6 bases and the J segment 5 bases; nucleotides outside the gene matches: 6. This CDR3 has 13 residues. CDR3 sequence reads: CASRRGLVTEAFF. CDR3 in DNA: TGTGCCAGCAGGAGGGGGCTAGTTACTGAAGCTTTCTTT.

This clone was observed a handful of times. The rearrangement joins TRBV11-3 to TRBJ2-2; 7 bases line up with TRBD2. CDR1 is SGHNT and CDR2 is YENEEA in the germline V gene. V gave up 1 base and J gave up 4 bases; unmatched junction bases: 0. The CDR3 spans 14 residues. The CDR3 DNA reads as TGTGCCAGCAGCTTAGCGGGGGGCACCGGGGAGCTGTTTTTT. It specifies CASSLAGGTGELFF.

The genes are TRBV6-5 and TRBJ1-3; D perhaps matches TRBD1 (5 bases). Trimming removed 4 bases from V and 8 bases from J, with 6 bases in between. CDR1 and CDR2 from the germline V gene are MNHEY and SVGAGI. This CDR3 contains 11 residues. The CDR3 region is CASSLGDTIYF. CDR3 coding DNA: TGTGCCAGCAGTTTAGGGGACACCATATATTTT.

In its sample, this clone was seen once. The CDR3 region has the DNA TGTGCCAGCAGCCGGACGGGTAGCGGGATGAATGAGCAGTTCTTC. Encoded protein: CASSRTGSGMNEQFF. The chain carries TRBV7-9 and TRBJ2-1; 8 bases line up with TRBD2. CDR1 is SEHNR, CDR2 FQNEAQ, per germline (reference sequence). Trimming at V came to 5 bases and at J to 7 bases, leaving 10 bases not matched to a gene. The CDR3 length is 15 residues.

A remark on this clone: Just one base apart from a much larger clone, this may be a read error. This chain joins TRBV4-2 and TRBJ2-7; TRBD2 matches 10 bases. The length of the CDR3 is 15 residues. Germline values: CDR1 LGHNA, CDR2 YNFKEQ. V lost 4 bases, J lost 2 bases, and 5 bases stayed unmatched. This CDR3 reads CASSPPAGGTYEQYF. Written as DNA, the CDR3 is TGTGCCAGCAGCCCCCCAGCGGGAGGGACCTACGAGCAGTACTTC.

This chain uses TRBV27 with TRBJ2-2, with TRBD2 as a possible D gene (6 bases). The germline V and J ends were trimmed by 0 bases and 4 bases, with 15 bases remaining between them. This CDR3 has 17 residues. CDR1 is MNHEY and CDR2 is SMNVEV in the germline V gene (reference sequence). The CDR3 sequence is CASSLSSGDRGTGELFF. The CDR3 DNA follows: TGTGCCAGCAGTTTATCGTCGGGGGATCGCGGCACCGGGGAGCTGTTTTTT.

The rearrangement joins TRBV5-4 to TRBJ2-5; TRBD2 might be the D (6 bases). The CDR3 has 14 residues. Germline CDR1 reads SGHNT; CDR2 reads YYREEE (reference sequence). Trimming stripped 0 bases from V and 4 bases from J, with 10 bases between. The CDR3 reads CASSLAAGRETQYF. CDR3 DNA: TGTGCCAGCAGCTTGGCGGCGGGAAGAGAGACCCAGTACTTC.

In its sample, this clone was seen a few times. This chain uses TRBV30 with TRBJ2-7, with D unresolved. The CDR3 covers 11 residues. Trimming stripped 1 base from V and 3 bases from J, with 4 bases between. Germline CDR1 is GTSNPN and CDR2 is SVGIG (reference sequence). The CDR3: CAWSALYEQYF. The CDR3 DNA reads TGTGCCTGGAGTGCCCTCTACGAGCAGTACTTC.

This clone came up a few times. The chain carries TRBV28 and TRBJ1-2; 7 bases are shared with TRBD1. The CDR3 runs to 14 residues. CDR1 is MDHEN and CDR2 is SYDVKM in the germline V gene. With V trimmed by 3 bases and J by 4 bases, 5 bases remained unmatched. This CDR3 reads CASSLRGRGYGYTF. The CDR3 DNA follows: TGTGCCAGCAGTTTGAGGGGGCGGGGCTATGGCTACACCTTC.

The V call is TRBV7-6, the J call TRBJ1-2, with TRBD1 matching 10 bases. The J segment lost 2 bases and the V segment lost 5 bases, leaving 8 bases of the junction unmatched. Germline CDR1 SGHVS, CDR2 FNYEAQ. CDR3 length: 16 amino acids. The CDR3: CASSPEPGQGNYGYTF. The CDR3 bases are TGTGCCAGCAGCCCTGAGCCGGGACAGGGGAACTATGGCTACACCTTC.